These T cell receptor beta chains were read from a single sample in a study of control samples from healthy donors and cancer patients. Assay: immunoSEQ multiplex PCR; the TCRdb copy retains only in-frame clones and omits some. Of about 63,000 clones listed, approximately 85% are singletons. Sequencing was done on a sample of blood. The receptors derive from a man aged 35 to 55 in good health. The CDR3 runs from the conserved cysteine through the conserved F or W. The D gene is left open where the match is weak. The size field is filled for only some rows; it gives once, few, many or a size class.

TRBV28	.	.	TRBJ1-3	CASAGALGNTIYF	TGTGCCAGCGCCGGAGCCCTCGGAAACACCATATATTTT
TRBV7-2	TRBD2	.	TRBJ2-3	CASSWTSADTQYF	TGTGCCAGCAGCTGGACTAGCGCAGATACGCAGTATTTT
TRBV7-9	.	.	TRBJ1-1	CASSLDSGQGMNTEAFF	TGTGCCAGCAGCTTAGACTCGGGGCAGGGGATGAACACTGAAGCTTTCTTT
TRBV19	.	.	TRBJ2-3	CASSIVVRTESTDTQYF	TGTGCCAGTAGTATAGTAGTCCGGACAGAGAGCACAGATACGCAGTATTTT
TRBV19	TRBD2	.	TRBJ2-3	CASSLLGLAGFTDTQYF	TGTGCCAGTAGTCTCTTGGGACTAGCGGGTTTCACAGATACGCAGTATTTT
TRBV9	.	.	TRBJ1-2	CASSVDPKRGANFGYGYTF	TGTGCCAGCAGCGTAGACCCAAAGAGGGGCGCTAATTTCGGGTATGGCTACACCTTC
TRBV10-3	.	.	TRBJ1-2	CAIMSGQQGYGYTF	TGTGCCATCATGTCGGGGCAACAAGGGTACGGCTACACCTTC
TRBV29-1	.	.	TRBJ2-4	CSVEARDSQTIQYF	TGCAGCGTTGAAGCGCGGGACAGTCAGACCATTCAGTACTTC
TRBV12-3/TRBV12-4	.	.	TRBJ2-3	CASSFTDTQYF	TGTGCCAGCAGTTTCACAGATACGCAGTATTTT
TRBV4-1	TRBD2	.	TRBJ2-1	CASSPGAGGQLDEQFF	TGCGCCAGCAGCCCTGGGGCGGGGGGGCAATTGGATGAGCAGTTCTTC
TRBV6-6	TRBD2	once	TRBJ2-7	CASSSGRSSYEQYF	TGTGCCAGCAGTTCCGGGAGGAGCTCCTACGAGCAGTACTTC
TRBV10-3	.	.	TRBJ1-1	CAISESAGNTEAFF	TGTGCCATCAGTGAGTCCGCGGGAAACACTGAAGCTTTCTTT
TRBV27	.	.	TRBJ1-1	CASSFDRTRDTEAFF	TGTGCCAGCAGTTTTGACAGGACGAGGGACACTGAAGCTTTCTTT
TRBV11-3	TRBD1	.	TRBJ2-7	CASSLTGTGAYEQYF	TGTGCCAGCAGCTTAACCGGGACAGGGGCCTACGAGCAGTACTTC
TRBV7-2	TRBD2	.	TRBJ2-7	CASSRGAGGIDEQYF	TGTGCCAGCAGTAGGGGAGCGGGAGGGATCGACGAGCAGTACTTC
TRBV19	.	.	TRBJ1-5	CASTPGPHREYSNQPQHF	TGTGCCAGTACCCCAGGACCTCACCGAGAATATAGCAATCAGCCCCAGCATTTT
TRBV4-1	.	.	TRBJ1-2	CASSQEGLTHYGYTF	TGCGCCAGCAGCCAAGAAGGACTGACCCACTATGGCTACACCTTC
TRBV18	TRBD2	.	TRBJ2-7	CASSPQRGSYEQYF	TGTGCCAGCTCCCCACAGCGGGGTTCCTACGAGCAGTACTTC
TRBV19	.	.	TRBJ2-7	CASSSGGQLNYEQYF	TGTGCCAGTAGTTCAGGAGGACAGTTGAACTACGAGCAGTACTTC
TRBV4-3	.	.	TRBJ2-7	CASSQGGGAVGFREQYF	TGCGCCAGCAGCCAGGGAGGGGGCGCTGTGGGATTTCGCGAGCAGTACTTC
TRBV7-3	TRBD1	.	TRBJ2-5	CASRHGTGATETQYF	TGTGCCAGCAGACATGGGACAGGGGCGACGGAGACCCAGTACTTC
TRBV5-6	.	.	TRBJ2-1	CASSWGDSSYNEQFF	TGTGCCAGCAGCTGGGGGGACAGCTCCTACAATGAGCAGTTCTTC
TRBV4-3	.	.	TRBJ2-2	CASSQIQGAGELFF	TGCGCCAGCAGCCAGATCCAGGGTGCCGGGGAGCTGTTTTTT
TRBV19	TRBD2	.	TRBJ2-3	CASRPSGRTGTQYF	TGTGCCAGTAGACCTAGCGGGAGGACAGGTACGCAGTATTTT
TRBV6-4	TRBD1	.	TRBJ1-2	CASSDSRKTGGGYTF	TGTGCCAGCAGTGACTCTCGAAAGACAGGGGGCGGCTACACCTTC
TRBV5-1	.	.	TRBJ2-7	CASRSGNSYEQYF	TGCGCCAGCAGATCTGGGAACTCCTACGAGCAGTACTTC
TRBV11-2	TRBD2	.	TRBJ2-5	CASSLVLAGGDKETQYF	TGTGCCAGCAGCTTAGTACTAGCGGGGGGCGACAAAGAGACCCAGTACTTC
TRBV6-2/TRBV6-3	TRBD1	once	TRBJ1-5	CASSKLTGGNQPQHF	TGTGCCAGCAGTAAATTGACAGGGGGCAATCAGCCCCAGCATTTT
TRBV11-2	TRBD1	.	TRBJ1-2	CASSPDRVGATF	TGTGCCAGCAGCCCCGACAGGGTAGGGGCTACCTTC
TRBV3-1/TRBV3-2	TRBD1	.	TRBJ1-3	CASSQGAEGGLSGNTIYF	TGTGCCAGCAGCCAAGGCGCAGAAGGGGGCCTGTCTGGAAACACCATATATTTT
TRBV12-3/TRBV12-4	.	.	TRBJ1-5	CASRQGSNQPQHF	TGTGCCAGCAGGCAGGGTAGCAATCAGCCCCAGCATTTT
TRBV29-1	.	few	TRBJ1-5	CSVGGEGNQPQHF	TGCAGCGTTGGCGGGGAAGGAAATCAGCCCCAGCATTTT
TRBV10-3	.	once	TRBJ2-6	CAISDQMTAPGANVLTF	TGTGCCATCAGTGATCAGATGACAGCCCCGGGGGCCAACGTCCTGACTTTC
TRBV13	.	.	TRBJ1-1	CASSRPRGAATEAFF	TGTGCCAGCAGCCGTCCGAGGGGGGCGGCCACTGAAGCTTTCTTT
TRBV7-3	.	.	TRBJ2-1	CASSFGNEQFF	TGTGCCAGCAGCTTCGGAAATGAGCAGTTCTTC
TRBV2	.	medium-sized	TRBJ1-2	CASSDGVGLGYTF	TGTGCCAGCAGCGACGGGGTAGGGTTGGGCTACACCTTC
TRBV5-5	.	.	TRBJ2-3	CASSRRGGPSTDTQYF	TGTGCCAGCAGTCGTAGGGGGGGGCCGAGCACAGATACGCAGTATTTT
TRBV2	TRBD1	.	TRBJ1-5	CASSDPGTGASGNQPQHF	TGTGCCAGCAGTGATCCGGGAACAGGGGCTTCGGGCAATCAGCCCCAGCATTTT
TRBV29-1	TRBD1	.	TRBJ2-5	CSVEVLTGGVQYF	TGCAGCGTTGAAGTTTTGACAGGGGGCGTCCAGTACTTC
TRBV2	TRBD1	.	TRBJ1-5	CASSRTGDQPQHF	TGTGCCAGCAGCCGGACAGGGGATCAGCCCCAGCATTTT
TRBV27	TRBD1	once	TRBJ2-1	CASSLTGLNEQFF	TGTGCCAGCAGTCTGACAGGGCTCAATGAGCAGTTCTTC
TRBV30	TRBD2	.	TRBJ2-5	CAWSLGLAGGAQETQYF	TGTGCCTGGAGTTTAGGCCTAGCGGGGGGGGCACAAGAGACCCAGTACTTC
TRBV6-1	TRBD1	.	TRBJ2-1	CASRESPPRTGKGYNEQFF	TGTGCCAGCAGAGAATCCCCCCCACGGACAGGGAAAGGGTACAATGAGCAGTTCTTC
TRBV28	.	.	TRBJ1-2	CASSSTARVVYGYTF	TGTGCCAGCAGTTCCACTGCACGGGTGGTCTATGGCTACACCTTC
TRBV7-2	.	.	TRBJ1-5	CASSSQGGGNQPQHF	TGTGCCAGCAGCTCCCAGGGAGGTGGCAATCAGCCCCAGCATTTT
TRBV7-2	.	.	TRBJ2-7	CASSKPGPRFGEQYF	TGTGCCAGCAGCAAACCGGGACCCAGATTTGGCGAGCAGTACTTC
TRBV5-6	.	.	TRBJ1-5	CASSSTYREGNQPQHF	TGTGCCAGCAGCTCCACGTACAGGGAAGGCAATCAGCCCCAGCATTTT
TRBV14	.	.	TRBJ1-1	CASSPIWPAQNTEAFF	TGTGCCAGCAGCCCCATCTGGCCGGCCCAGAACACTGAAGCTTTCTTT
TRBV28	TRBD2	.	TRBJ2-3	CASSRAGVKDTQYF	TGTGCCAGCAGCCGAGCGGGAGTTAAAGATACGCAGTATTTT
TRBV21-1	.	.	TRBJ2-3	CASSKVSLGTTSTDTQYF	TGTGCCAGCAGCAAAGTAAGTCTCGGGACTACTAGCACAGATACGCAGTATTTT
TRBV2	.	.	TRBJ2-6	CASVPGHLGSGANVLTF	TGTGCCAGCGTCCCGGGACACCTAGGTTCTGGGGCCAACGTCCTGACTTTC